This TCR beta chain stems from a study of T cell responses to AZD1222 COVID-19 vaccine. General study points: At baseline, seropositivity was found in only a handful of AZD1222 recipients. Increases in Spike-specific TCR breadth and depth were seen after two AZD1222 doses.

Assay: immunoSEQ multiplex PCR; the TCRdb copy retains only in-frame clones and omits some. The data show 130,000 to 150,000 clones, roughly 89% seen once. A remark on this clone: Its antigen is unknown.

V shed 0 bases and J shed 6 bases, with 12 bases lying between them. The germline V gene encodes CDR1 SGHRS and CDR2 YFSETQ. This CDR3 region has 14 residues. The sample was peripheral blood, taken on day 0 of AZD1222 vaccination. This receptor was identified in an adult in good health. V is TRBV5-1 and J is TRBJ1-2; D uncertain. The CDR3 spells CASSLGDSSHGYTF. The CDR3 DNA reads TGCGCCAGCAGCTTGGGGGATAGTTCCCATGGCTACACCTTC.